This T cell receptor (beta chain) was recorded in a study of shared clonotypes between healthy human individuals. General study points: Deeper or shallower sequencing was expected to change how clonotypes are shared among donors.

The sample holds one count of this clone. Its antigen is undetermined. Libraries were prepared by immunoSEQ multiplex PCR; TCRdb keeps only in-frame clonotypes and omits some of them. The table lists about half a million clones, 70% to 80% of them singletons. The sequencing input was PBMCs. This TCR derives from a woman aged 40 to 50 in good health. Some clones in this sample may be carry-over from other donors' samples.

CDR3 region: CASSFSGQPYNEQFF. The CDR3, as DNA: TGTGCCAGCAGTTTTTCGGGCCAGCCCTACAATGAGCAGTTCTTC. The rearrangement uses TRBV27 and TRBJ2-1, with D unresolved. V was shortened by 3 bases and J by 2 bases, with 11 bases between the two germline ends. Germline V gene sequence: CDR1 MNHEY, CDR2 SMNVEV (reference sequence). The CDR3 has 15 amino acids.